This T cell receptor (beta chain) appears in the sequencing data of a study of T cell responses to AZD1222 COVID-19 vaccine. The CDR3 is 15 amino acids. Germline values: CDR1 SEHNR, CDR2 FQNEAQ (reference sequence). The ends lost 2 bases at V and 7 bases at J; junction bases unmatched: 7. Broader study findings: Across spike, vaccine-associated CD4 TCRs were found, dominant at 160-218 and 743-854. Clonal diversity may have been underestimated in mostly white British donors. Breadth and depth of Spike-specific TCRs rose after two AZD1222 doses.

Generated by immunoSEQ multiplex PCR, the TCRdb table keeps only in-frame clones and is missing some. Counted here are 83,000 or so clones, approximately 90% occurring once; the ten biggest clones make up around 30%. Worth noting for this clone: Its antigen is still unknown.

J is TRBJ2-4 and V is TRBV7-9; 8 bases match TRBD1. Sequenced material: peripheral blood, taken 28 days after the second AZD1222 dose. This TCR was sampled from an adult who received the AZD1222 COVID-19 vaccine. For the CDR3, the DNA is TGTGCCAGCAGCTTACCGAACCGGGACAGGAACATTCAGTACTTC. This gives the protein CASSLPNRDRNIQYF.